The 19 T cell receptor beta chains reported below all come from one sample, sequenced in a study of blood T cell repertoires in COVID-19. The repertoire was sequenced with immunoSEQ multiplex PCR; TCRdb's copy has only in-frame clones and lacks some. The profile shows 270,000 or so clones, around nine tenths of them singletons. What was sequenced was peripheral blood. The receptors shown here come from a man aged 40-49 years with active or convalescent COVID-19.

The chain recombines TRBV10-1 with TRBJ1-5; D is undetermined. The V end was cut by 6 bases, the J end by 3 bases, with 18 bases between. The CDR3 consists of 16 residues. Germline values: CDR1 WNHNN, CDR2 SYGVQD (reference sequence). For the CDR3, the DNA is TGCGCCAGCAGGTACCCGAGCGGGTTCGACAATCAGCCCCAGCATTTT. Translated: CASRYPSGFDNQPQHF.

This clone appeared a single time. The rearrangement uses TRBV5-1 and TRBJ2-2, with a possible D match to TRBD1 (6 bases). Trimming removed 0 bases at V and 6 bases at J, with 12 bases between. Germline CDR1 and CDR2: SGHRS and YFSETQ. This CDR3 region has 15 residues. CDR3 DNA: TGCGCCAGCAGCTTGGACAGGGAAGGGGCCGGGGAGCTGTTTTTT. This encodes CASSLDREGAGELFF.

V usage is TRBV9 and J usage is TRBJ1-5, with D unresolved. V was clipped by 0 bases and J by 3 bases, with 10 bases between them. The germline gives CDR1 SGDLS, CDR2 YYNGEE. This CDR3 contains 15 residues. Here the CDR3 reads CASSVAGKPNQPQHF. Written as DNA, the CDR3 is TGTGCCAGCAGCGTAGCTGGTAAGCCCAATCAGCCCCAGCATTTT.

This rearrangement joins TRBV13 to TRBJ2-3, with D possibly being TRBD1 (6 bases). Germline CDR1 and CDR2: PRHDT and FYEKMQ (reference sequence). V was shortened by 5 bases and J by 5 bases, with 8 bases between the two germline ends. CDR3 length: 12 amino acids. The CDR3 here is CASSKQGDTQYF. The CDR3 coding sequence is TGTGCCAGCAGCAAACAGGGAGATACGCAGTATTTT.

The chain joins TRBV20-1 to TRBJ1-1, with no clear D. V was trimmed by 4 bases and J by 7 bases, leaving 10 bases between them. The CDR3 totals 11 residues. Germline CDR1 reads DFQATT; CDR2 reads SNEGSKA (reference sequence). The CDR3: CSATLGSEAFF. The CDR3 DNA sequence: TGCAGTGCTACCCTGGGCAGTGAAGCTTTCTTT.

The chain is built from TRBV20-1 and TRBJ1-1; a weak D match, TRBD1 (6 bases). This CDR3 is 12 amino acids long. V dropped 5 bases and J dropped 6 bases, with 13 bases sitting between them. The germline V gene encodes CDR1 DFQATT and CDR2 SNEGSKA (reference sequence). Here the CDR3 DNA reads TGCAGTGCTCGTGACAGGCGGGCTGAAGCTTTCTTT. This sequence encodes CSARDRRAEAFF.

The CDR3 nucleotides read TGCGCCAGCAGCCGCGCGATTGTCTCCACGGCCGGGGAGACCCAGTACTTC. The encoded protein is CASSRAIVSTAGETQYF. The chain employs TRBV4-1 and TRBJ2-5; D unclear. The CDR3 covers 17 residues. V was pared by 4 bases and J by 5 bases, with 23 bases between. The germline CDR1 and CDR2 sequences are MGHRA and YSYEKL.

This clone was observed a few times. The chain links TRBV12-3 or TRBV12-4 to TRBJ2-1; unclear D gene. With 6 bases removed from V and 6 bases from J, the gap between germline ends came to 6 bases. The CDR3 is 11 amino acids. This chain's CDR3 is CASRFFNEQFF. The CDR3 coding sequence is TGTGCCAGCAGATTCTTCAATGAGCAGTTCTTC.

This clone was observed a single time. The genes are TRBV5-6 and TRBJ1-1; 7 nucleotides align to TRBD1. V dropped 5 bases and J dropped 6; count of bases not matched to a gene: 10. The CDR3 has 14 residues. Germline CDR1 SGHDT, CDR2 YYEEEE. CDR3 loop: CASRLTGSAAEAFF. CDR3 DNA sequence: TGTGCCAGCAGGTTGACAGGGAGTGCGGCTGAAGCTTTCTTT.

J is TRBJ1-4 and V is TRBV7-2, with a tentative D call TRBD1 (6 bases). The germline CDR1 and CDR2 sequences are SGHTA and FQGNSA. V lost 4 bases and J lost 4, with 13 bases in between. This CDR3 has 15 amino acids. The DNA of the CDR3 is TGTGCCAGCAGCTCCGGGCCAGGGGTTAATGAAAAACTGTTTTTT. Encoded protein: CASSSGPGVNEKLFF.

Only one count was recorded for this clone. The CDR3 loop is CASSPGGTSLQETQYF. DNA for the CDR3: TGTGCCAGCAGCCCGGGGGGTACTAGCTTACAAGAGACCCAGTACTTC. The chain is built from TRBV2 and TRBJ2-5, with TRBD2 identical over 7 bases. From germline, CDR1 is SNHLY and CDR2 FYNNEI. Trimming took 6 bases from V and 2 from J; bases not matched to a gene: 12. This CDR3 comprises 16 residues.

V is TRBV7-6 and J is TRBJ2-1; 9 bases are shared with TRBD1. This CDR3 comprises 16 residues. From germline, CDR1 is SGHVS and CDR2 FNYEAQ. Losses at the gene ends were 4 bases for V and 3 bases for J; bases not matched to a gene: 7. CDR3 nucleotides: TGTGCCAGCAGCTCGCCATTGACAGGGGGCTACAATGAGCAGTTCTTC. Translating it yields CASSSPLTGGYNEQFF.

The V call is TRBV15, the J call TRBJ2-2; TRBD2 aligns across 8 bases. Germline CDR1 LNHNV, CDR2 YYDKDF (reference sequence). The CDR3 sequence is 12 residues long. V lost 10 bases and J lost 4; bases outside the gene matches: 2. The CDR3 is CAIRGGTGELFF. For the CDR3, the DNA is TGTGCCATACGGGGGGGCACCGGGGAGCTGTTTTTT.

V gene TRBV13 combines with J gene TRBJ1-1; no reliable D call. Germline V CDR1 and CDR2: PRHDT, FYEKMQ (reference sequence). V was cut by 4 bases and J by 0 bases, with 15 bases left in between. This CDR3 region has 16 residues. The CDR3 loop reads CASSSRWVNMNTEAFF. CDR3 sequence (DNA): TGTGCCAGCAGCTCGAGGTGGGTGAACATGAACACTGAAGCTTTCTTT.

The rearrangement joins TRBV6-6 to TRBJ1-3; D uncertain. V dropped 2 bases and J dropped 4 bases, with 6 bases sitting between them. The CDR3 totals 13 residues. Germline V CDR1 and CDR2: MNHNY, SVGAGI (reference sequence). As DNA, the CDR3 is TGTGCCAGCAGTTACCGGGGAGGAAACACCATATATTTT. Its translation: CASSYRGGNTIYF.

This chain connects TRBV19 to TRBJ2-3; 7 positions match TRBD1. V lost 6 bases and J lost 4; bases outside the gene matches: 10. The CDR3 consists of 15 residues. CDR1 is LNHDA and CDR2 is SQIVND in the germline V gene (reference sequence). The chain's CDR3 is CASSASGTEADTQYF. The CDR3 DNA sequence: TGTGCCAGTAGCGCCTCCGGGACAGAGGCAGATACGCAGTATTTT.

This chain links TRBV6-5 with TRBJ1-2; possible D gene TRBD1, 5 bases. CDR3 length: 13 amino acids. With 3 bases removed from V and 5 bases from J, the gap between germline ends came to 10 bases. CDR1 is MNHEY and CDR2 is SVGAGI in the germline V gene. The chain's CDR3 is CASSYGADYGYTF. The CDR3 DNA reads as TGTGCCAGCAGTTATGGGGCGGATTATGGCTACACCTTC.

As for this clone: One junction end disagrees with the germline gene, perhaps due to a read error. The rearrangement links TRBV19 to TRBJ1-2; 7 bases line up with TRBD1. This CDR3 is 13 amino acids long. Germline V CDR1 and CDR2: LNHDA, SQIVND (reference sequence). The CDR3 loop reads CASSIEPLRGFAF. The CDR3, as DNA: TGTGCCAGTAGTATAGAACCTCTCAGGGGGTTTGCCTTC.

The chain couples TRBV6-1 to TRBJ1-3; D may be TRBD1 (6 bases). The CDR3 covers 15 residues. Germline CDR1 is MNHNS and CDR2 is SASEGT. Trimming took 2 bases from V and 2 from J, leaving 10 bases between them. The CDR3 region has the DNA TGTGCCAGCAGTGAAACACAGGGTACTGGAAACACCATATATTTT. This translates into CASSETQGTGNTIYF.